This TCR beta chain was documented in a study of blood T cells in healthy people across ages. A second PCR of about 7 to 12 cycles used a sample-barcoded 5' primer and a J-beta primer mix. Each CDR3 protein gets one entry after TCRdb re-called the 5' RACE reads with MiXCR. The profile shows around 800,000 distinct CDR3 sequences, around 68% of them singletons. Concerning this clonotype itself: Antigen: not known.

Trimming cost V 4 bases and J 0 bases, with 15 bases left between them. This CDR3 has 16 residues. CDR1 and CDR2 from the germline V gene are LGHNA and YSLEER. Study-level results: Total diversity from one million sequenced T cells was likely underestimated.

Sequencing was carried out using blood. The source is a man in his thirties or forties in good health. J is TRBJ1-1 and V is TRBV4-3; the D gene is possibly TRBD1 (6 bases). As DNA, the CDR3 is TGCGCCAGCAGCCCCAGGGGTACAGCATTGAACACTGAAGCTTTCTTT. Translated, it gives CASSPRGTALNTEAFF.